This T cell receptor beta chain was observed in a study of cytomegalovirus exposure and HLA in healthy donors. For the study at large: One earlier analysis, a look at about 179 million T cells, found roughly 110 million unique TCR beta sequences.

This clone was recorded only once. Its antigen is undetermined. The study's findings and limits: A few chains linked to CMV were shown in vitro to be specific for CMV antigens. Rarity held for most TCR sequences, but there were some public TCRs that occurred in many donors.

This PCR relied on a set of 60 Vbeta primers and 13 Jbeta primers. The table came from immunoSEQ multiplex PCR; TCRdb's copy has only in-frame clones and leaves some out. The table has about 120,000 clones, 75% to 80% seen once. Germline CDR1 is SGHRS and CDR2 is YFSETQ. The CDR3 has 11 amino acids. Deletions cut 2 bases from V and 3 bases from J, with 3 bases between. Sequenced material: PBMCs. The sequence derives from a woman aged 40-49 years in good health and CMV-seropositive. The chain employs TRBV5-1 and TRBJ2-7; D remains unclear. CDR3 protein: CASSFLYEQYF. CDR3 coding DNA: TGCGCCAGCAGCTTCCTCTACGAGCAGTACTTC.